This T cell receptor (beta chain) derives from a study of T-cell reconstitution after alpha-beta-depleted transplantation in children (dated by TCRdb to 2016 to 2017). With respect to the entire study: The study quantitatively tracked T-cell immune reconstitution after TCRalphabeta/CD19-depleted allogeneic hematopoietic cell transplantation in children using TCR repertoire profiling. Results and caveats for the whole study, not just this receptor: The apparently early recovery of alphabetaT-cell counts about two months after transplant reportedly depended on only several hundred rapidly expanded clones that came from non-depleted graft cells. Over the following months the frequencies of hyperexpanded clones went down, and after one year T-cell counts and TCRbeta diversity were mostly credited to newly produced T cells. In some patients, high TCRbeta diversity at day 60 was attributed to recipient T cells and intrathymic progenitors that had survived conditioning.

In the germline V gene, CDR1 corresponds to SNHLY and CDR2 to FYNNEI. Taken from cysteine to phenylalanine, the CDR3 has 11 residues. Here the CDR3 DNA is all that survives: 33 bases in frame from base 1. Deletion took 6 bases off V and 8 bases off J, with a span of 8 bases between the germline ends. This clonotype has only a few counts. No cognate antigen has been identified for it. Nothing much larger sits one base from this clone, and base qualities are not available. Reading the label with the study, this specimen's treatment or condition is: allogeneic hematopoietic cell transplantation with graft depleted of TCRalphabeta T cells and CD19 B cells. Transplant recipients were children who received TCRalphabeta/CD19-depleted allogeneic hematopoietic cell grafts. The library relied on PCR. TCRdb records Illumina HiSeq 2500 as the sequencer. To normalize quantification of the TCRbeta repertoire, the TCR libraries were built with molecular barcoding that relied on unique molecular identifiers. In-frame beta chains were kept once TCRdb had trimmed the public reads at Q25 with fastp and called clones with MiXCR. CDR3 protein sequences are deduplicated, and each keeps its most common genes and DNA. This sample gives 550,000 to 800,000 distinct CDR3 sequences in total; roughly 13% of them show up just once. The ten most abundant clones make up around 0.79% of the sample.

This TCR came from a girl under 10 years old with congenital amegakaryocytic thrombocytopenia, due to receive a stem cell transplant. The chain is made from TRBV2 and TRBJ2-1; the D gene is not confidently resolved. The sequencing used PBMCs, collected before TCRalphabeta/CD19-depleted stem cell transplant. For the CDR3, the sequence is CASRPWDEQFF. The DNA sequence is given as TGTGCCAGCAGGCCCTGGGATGAGCAGTTCTTC.